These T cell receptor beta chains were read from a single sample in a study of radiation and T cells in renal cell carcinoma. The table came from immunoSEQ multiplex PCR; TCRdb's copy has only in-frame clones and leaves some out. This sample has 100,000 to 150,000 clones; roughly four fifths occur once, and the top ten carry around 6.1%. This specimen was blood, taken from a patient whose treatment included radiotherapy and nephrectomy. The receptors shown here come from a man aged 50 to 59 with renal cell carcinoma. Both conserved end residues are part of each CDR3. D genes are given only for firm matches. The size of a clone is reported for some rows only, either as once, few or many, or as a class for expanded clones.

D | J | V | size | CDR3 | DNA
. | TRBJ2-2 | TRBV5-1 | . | CASPKSNTGELFF | TGCGCCAGCCCCAAGTCAAACACCGGGGAGCTGTTTTTT
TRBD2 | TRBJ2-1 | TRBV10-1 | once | CASSAGLGNYNEQFF | TGCGCCAGCAGTGCAGGACTAGGAAACTACAATGAGCAGTTCTTC
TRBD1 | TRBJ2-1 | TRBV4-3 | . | CASSQEGRTGGVYNEQFF | TGCGCCAGCAGCCAAGAGGGAAGGACAGGGGGCGTCTATAATGAGCAGTTCTTC
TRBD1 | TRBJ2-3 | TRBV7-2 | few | CASSFRDRGSDTQYF | TGTGCCAGCAGCTTCCGGGACAGGGGTTCAGATACGCAGTATTTT
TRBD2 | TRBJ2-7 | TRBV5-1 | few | CASSLALAGVYEQYF | TGCGCCAGCAGCTTGGCCCTAGCGGGAGTCTACGAGCAGTACTTC
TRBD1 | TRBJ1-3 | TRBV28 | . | CASRRTGAISGNTIYF | TGTGCCAGCAGACGGACAGGAGCCATCTCTGGAAACACCATATATTTT
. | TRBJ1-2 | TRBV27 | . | CASAPGPSWGYGYTF | TGTGCCAGCGCACCCGGACCGTCCTGGGGCTATGGCTACACCTTC
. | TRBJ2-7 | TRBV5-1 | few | CASSKGGAQLGEQYF | TGCGCCAGCAGTAAGGGAGGCGCCCAGTTGGGCGAGCAGTACTTC
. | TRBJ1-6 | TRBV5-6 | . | CASSLEAARNSPLHF | TGTGCCAGCAGCTTGGAGGCAGCGAGAAATTCACCCCTCCACTTT
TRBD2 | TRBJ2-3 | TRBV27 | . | CASTKTSGRSGDTQYF | TGTGCCAGCACTAAAACTAGCGGGAGGTCGGGGGATACGCAGTATTTT
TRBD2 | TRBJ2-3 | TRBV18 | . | CASSHPGTSQYF | TGTGCCAGCTCACACCCCGGGACTAGTCAGTATTTT
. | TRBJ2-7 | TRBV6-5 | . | CASSYSFSGEQYF | TGTGCCAGCAGTTACTCCTTTTCAGGCGAGCAGTACTTC
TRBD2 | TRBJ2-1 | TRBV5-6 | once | CASTFVAGYYNEQFF | TGTGCCAGCACTTTCGTAGCGGGGTATTACAATGAGCAGTTCTTC
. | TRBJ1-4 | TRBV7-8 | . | CASSLDSQEKLFF | TGTGCCAGCAGCTTGGACAGTCAGGAAAAACTGTTTTTT
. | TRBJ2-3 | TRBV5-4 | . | CASSEGLFDTQYF | TGTGCCAGCAGCGAAGGACTATTCGATACGCAGTATTTT
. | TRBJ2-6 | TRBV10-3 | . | CAIQGSAGANVLTF | TGTGCCATCCAGGGATCGGCTGGGGCCAACGTCCTGACTTTC
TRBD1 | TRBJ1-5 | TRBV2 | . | CASRDLGGYQPQHF | TGTGCCAGCAGGGACTTAGGGGGCTATCAGCCCCAGCATTTT
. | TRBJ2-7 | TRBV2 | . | CASSVDIYEQYF | TGTGCCAGCAGTGTTGACATCTACGAGCAGTACTTC
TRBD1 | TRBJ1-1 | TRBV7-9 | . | CASSPRQGSRTEAFF | TGTGCCAGCAGCCCTAGACAGGGGAGTCGCACTGAAGCTTTCTTT
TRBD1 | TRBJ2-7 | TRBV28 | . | CASSRRGQASYEQYF | TGTGCCAGCAGTAGACGGGGACAGGCCTCCTACGAGCAGTACTTC
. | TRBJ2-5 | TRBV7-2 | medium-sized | CASSLFRRGPQETQYF | TGTGCCAGCAGCTTATTCCGCCGAGGCCCCCAAGAGACCCAGTACTTC
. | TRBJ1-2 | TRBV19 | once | CASREGRSYGYTF | TGTGCCAGTAGAGAGGGTAGGAGCTATGGCTACACCTTC
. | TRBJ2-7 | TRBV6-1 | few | CASSEVAYEQYF | TGTGCCAGCAGTGAAGTGGCCTACGAGCAGTACTTC
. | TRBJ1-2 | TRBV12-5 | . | CASARDVGAGYTF | TGTGCTAGTGCCAGGGACGTCGGGGCCGGCTACACCTTC
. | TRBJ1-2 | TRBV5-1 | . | CASSPGSSLYGYTF | TGCGCCAGCAGCCCGGGAAGTAGTCTCTATGGCTACACCTTC
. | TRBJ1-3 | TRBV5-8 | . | CASSLPGHTIYF | TGTGCCAGCAGCCTCCCGGGACACACCATATATTTT
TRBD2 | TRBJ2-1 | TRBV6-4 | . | CASSDSAGGYNEQFF | TGTGCCAGCAGTGACTCAGCGGGGGGGTACAATGAGCAGTTCTTC
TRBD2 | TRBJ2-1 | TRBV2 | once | CASRLGLAGDEQFF | TGTGCCAGCAGATTGGGACTAGCGGGAGATGAGCAGTTCTTC
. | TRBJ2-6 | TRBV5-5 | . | CASSLVSSSGANVLTF | TGTGCCAGCAGCTTGGTATCAAGCTCTGGGGCCAACGTCCTGACTTTC
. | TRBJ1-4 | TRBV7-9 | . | CASSRGSYEKLFF | TGTGCCAGCAGCCGGGGATCTTATGAAAAACTGTTTTTT
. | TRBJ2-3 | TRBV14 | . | CASSQDSRIAGHPTLTDTQYF | TGTGCCAGCAGCCAAGATAGCCGGATAGCAGGCCATCCGACTCTCACAGATACGCAGTATTTT
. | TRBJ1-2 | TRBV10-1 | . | CASSPGTNYGYTF | TGCGCCAGCAGTCCCGGGACTAACTATGGCTACACCTTC
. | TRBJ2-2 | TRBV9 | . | CASSPRAGAPGELFF | TGTGCCAGCAGCCCCCGGGCAGGCGCCCCCGGGGAGCTGTTTTTT
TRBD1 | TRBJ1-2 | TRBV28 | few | CASSPGQGAYGYTF | TGTGCCAGCAGCCCGGGACAGGGGGCCTATGGCTACACCTTC
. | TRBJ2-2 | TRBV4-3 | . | CASSQEGGYTGELFF | TGCGCCAGCAGCCAAGAAGGCGGCTACACCGGGGAGCTGTTTTTT
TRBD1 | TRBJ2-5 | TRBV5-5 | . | CASSMDRAQETQYF | TGTGCCAGCAGCATGGACAGGGCCCAAGAGACCCAGTACTTC
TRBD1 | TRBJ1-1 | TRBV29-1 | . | CSVKGDSLNTEAFF | TGCAGCGTGAAAGGGGACAGTCTTAACACTGAAGCTTTCTTT
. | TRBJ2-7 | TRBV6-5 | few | CASSYSRSSYEQYF | TGTGCCAGCAGTTACTCGAGAAGCTCCTACGAGCAGTACTTC
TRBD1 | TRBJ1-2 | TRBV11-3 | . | CASSLDRQGARYTF | TGTGCCAGCAGCTTAGATCGGCAGGGGGCTCGCTACACCTTC
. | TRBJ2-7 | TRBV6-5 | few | CASSKDKLQAYEQYF | TGTGCCAGCAGTAAGGACAAGCTACAAGCCTACGAGCAGTACTTC
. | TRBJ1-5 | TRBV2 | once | CASSMETRSNQPQHF | TGTGCCAGCAGTATGGAGACCAGGAGCAATCAGCCCCAGCATTTT
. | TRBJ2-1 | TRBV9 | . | CASSPGEIGSGVQFF | TGTGCCAGCAGCCCGGGGGAGATCGGATCCGGGGTGCAGTTCTTC
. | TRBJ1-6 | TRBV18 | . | CASSPNFYTDNSPLHF | TGTGCCAGCTCACCAAACTTCTACACAGATAATTCACCCCTCCACTTT
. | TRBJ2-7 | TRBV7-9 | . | CASSLDWGREQYF | TGTGCCAGCAGCTTAGATTGGGGTCGCGAGCAGTACTTC
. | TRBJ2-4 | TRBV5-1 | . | CASRNHRVYTSPLAKNIQYF | TGCGCCAGCAGGAATCATAGAGTGTACACCTCCCCTCTAGCCAAAAACATTCAGTACTTC
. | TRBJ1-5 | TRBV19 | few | CASSIVGSNQPQHF | TGTGCCAGTAGTATAGTGGGTAGCAATCAGCCCCAGCATTTT
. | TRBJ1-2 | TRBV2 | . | CASSDGLGQGSEGYTF | TGTGCCAGCAGTGATGGGTTGGGGCAGGGAAGTGAGGGCTACACCTTC